This T cell receptor (beta chain) appears in the sequencing data of a study of blood T cell repertoires in COVID-19. The protocol was immunoSEQ multiplex PCR, while the TCRdb copy is restricted to in-frame clones and leaves out a portion. This sample has 150,000 or so clones, with under 90% found just once. The V and J ends lost 0 bases and 9 bases, in that order; junction bases with no gene match: 6. CDR3 size: 15 residues. CDR1 is MNHEY and CDR2 is SVGAGI in the germline V gene. The receptor was isolated from a human donor in a cohort sampled during active COVID-19. The J gene is TRBJ1-5, the V gene TRBV6-5; 9 bases are a match to TRBD1. The sequenced material came from peripheral blood. The CDR3 sequence is CASSYSTGGETPQHF. The CDR3 DNA reads as TGTGCCAGCAGTTACTCCACAGGGGGCGAAACGCCCCAGCATTTT.